The following is a T cell receptor (beta chain) sequence with its context. Its antigen is unidentified. The PCR had 60 Vbeta and 13 Jbeta primers. Assay: immunoSEQ multiplex PCR; the TCRdb copy retains only in-frame clones and omits some. The table shows about 100,000 clones, with roughly 85% occurring only once. The sample belongs to a study of cytomegalovirus exposure and HLA in healthy donors. General study findings and limits: Some public TCRs appeared in many individuals, while most sequences were rare.

CDR1 and CDR2 (germline): SQVTM, ANQGSEA. V was clipped by 5 bases and J by 1 base, with 11 bases between them. The CDR3 spans 13 residues. The rearrangement links TRBV29-1 to TRBJ1-1; D is undetermined. The sample was PBMCs. This receptor was identified in a man aged 55 to 70 in good health and CMV-seropositive. CDR3 DNA: TGCAGCGTTCTTGCGGGAGGGAACACTGAAGCTTTCTTT. Translation: CSVLAGGNTEAFF.